These 13 T cell receptor beta chains came from one sample sequenced in a study of CD4 T cells in relation to SARS-CoV-2 and coronaviruses. The unexposed donors gave CD4+ T cells in 2011-2018, prior to COVID-19. Method: immunoSEQ multiplex PCR; TCRdb's copy keeps in-frame clones and lacks some. The table has under 70,000 clones, more than 80% seen once. The sample comprised memory CD4+ T cells from PBMCs. The source of these receptors is a human donor in good health.

V usage is TRBV12-3 or TRBV12-4 and J usage is TRBJ2-1, with D maybe TRBD2 (6 bases). This CDR3 comprises 13 residues. Deletions cut 7 bases from V and 1 base from J, with 8 bases between. CDR3 in amino acids: CASKSGSYNEQFF. CDR3 nucleotide sequence: TGTGCCAGCAAAAGCGGGTCCTACAATGAGCAGTTCTTC.

The genes are TRBV12-3 or TRBV12-4 and TRBJ2-1; D call uncertain. Trimming pared 3 bases from V and 7 bases from J, leaving 4 bases between. The CDR3 sequence is 11 residues long. The CDR3 protein is CASSLVNEQFF. The CDR3 nucleotides are TGTGCCAGCAGTTTGGTTAATGAGCAGTTCTTC.

The rearrangement joins TRBV19 to TRBJ1-4; D gene unclear. The germline gives CDR1 LNHDA, CDR2 SQIVND (reference sequence). This CDR3 contains 16 residues. The V and J ends lost 7 bases and 5 bases respectively, with 20 bases between them. In DNA form, the CDR3 reads TGTGCCAGTACCCACATCACGGCGGGATTAAATGAAAAACTGTTTTTT. Amino acid sequence: CASTHITAGLNEKLFF.

This clone was observed once. The V call is TRBV7-9, the J call TRBJ2-2; 7 nucleotides align to TRBD2. The V segment lost 4 bases and the J segment 3 bases; nucleotides outside the gene matches: 2. Germline values: CDR1 SEHNR, CDR2 FQNEAQ (reference sequence). There are 14 residues in the CDR3. CDR3 DNA: TGTGCCAGCAGCTGGACTAGGGACACCGGGGAGCTGTTTTTT. It translates to CASSWTRDTGELFF.

This chain uses TRBV5-1 with TRBJ1-4; D ambiguous. The V gene lost 4 bases and the J gene lost 2 bases, with 9 bases spanning the gap. The CDR3 covers 14 residues. The germline CDR1 and CDR2 sequences are SGHRS and YFSETQ. The CDR3 reads CASSIGSTNEKLFF. The CDR3 DNA follows: TGCGCCAGCAGCATCGGAAGCACTAATGAAAAACTGTTTTTT.

The genes are TRBV5-4 and TRBJ2-2, with 8 nucleotides matching TRBD2. V shed 1 base and J 4 bases; nucleotides not matched to a gene: 3. The CDR3 length is 15 residues. The V gene's germline CDR1 is SGHNT and CDR2 YYREEE (reference sequence). The CDR3 DNA sequence: TGTGCCAGCAGCTTGTACACTAGCGGCACCGGGGAGCTGTTTTTT. Translation: CASSLYTSGTGELFF.

This rearrangement joins TRBV18 to TRBJ2-3; D might be TRBD1 (6 bases). The CDR3 is 16 amino acids. V lost 2 bases and J lost 0, with 12 bases in between. Per germline, CDR1 KGHSH and CDR2 LQKENI. The DNA for the CDR3 is TGTGCCAGCTCACCAACCGGGACACTGAGCACAGATACGCAGTATTTT. It codes for CASSPTGTLSTDTQYF.

V and J are TRBV18 and TRBJ2-7, with 7 bases identical to TRBD2. V lost 2 bases, J lost 2 bases, and 3 bases stayed unmatched. From germline, CDR1 is KGHSH and CDR2 LQKENI. The CDR3 spans 14 residues. CDR3 in DNA: TGTGCCAGCTCACCATACACTAGCGCCTACGAGCAGTACTTC. Its protein product is CASSPYTSAYEQYF.

The DNA for the CDR3 is TGTGCCTGGAGAGAGAAGGTAGCCCGACACGAGCAGTACTTC. Amino acids: CAWREKVARHEQYF. The chain joins TRBV30 to TRBJ2-7; D gene uncertain. The CDR3 is 14 amino acids. CDR1 is GTSNPN and CDR2 is SVGIG in the germline V gene (reference sequence). V lost 3 bases, J lost 5 bases, and 17 bases lay in between.

This clone was seen once. This rearrangement joins TRBV14 to TRBJ1-2, with a tentative D call TRBD1 (6 bases). CDR1 SGHDN and CDR2 FVKESK come from the germline V gene. This CDR3 region has 17 residues. Trimming left V 3 bases short and J 3 bases short, with 20 bases between. The CDR3 coding sequence is TGTGCCAGCAGCCACACAAACCGCGGGGGCGAGGACTATGGCTACACCTTC. Translating it yields CASSHTNRGGEDYGYTF.

This chain joins TRBV7-9 and TRBJ2-7; 8 bases map to TRBD2. Germline V gene lookup returns CDR1 SEHNR and CDR2 FQNEAQ (reference sequence). The J segment lost 4 bases and the V segment lost 1 base, leaving 12 bases of the junction unmatched. The CDR3 is made up of 17 amino acids. The CDR3 nucleotides read TGTGCCAGCAGCTTAGAAGCTTCAGGGACTAGGACGTACGAGCAGTACTTC. Amino acids: CASSLEASGTRTYEQYF.

This chain joins TRBV6-4 and TRBJ1-5; no reliable D call. With 2 bases removed from V and 0 bases from J, the gap between germline ends came to 2 bases. Germline CDR1 MRHNA, CDR2 SNTAGT. The CDR3 consists of 13 residues. The CDR3 spells CASSDGSNQPQHF. The DNA for the CDR3 is TGTGCCAGCAGTGACGGTAGCAATCAGCCCCAGCATTTT.

The V gene is TRBV2, the J gene TRBJ1-5; TRBD1 might be the D (6 bases). CDR1 is SNHLY, CDR2 FYNNEI, per germline. Deletions cut 6 bases from V and 4 bases from J, with 13 bases between. The CDR3 covers 14 residues. The chain's CDR3 is CASSGQSDNQPQHF. The CDR3 DNA sequence: TGTGCCAGCAGCGGACAGTCCGATAATCAGCCCCAGCATTTT.